The 7 T cell receptor beta chains below were found in one sample sequenced in a study of blood T cell repertoires in COVID-19. Clones were sequenced by immunoSEQ multiplex PCR, and TCRdb holds only the in-frame ones, with some missing. This sample has roughly 150,000 clones, with roughly nine tenths found just once. Input material: peripheral blood. The receptors come from a woman aged 70-85 years with acute or convalescent COVID-19.

This sequence joins TRBV29-1 and TRBJ1-2, with D uncertain. The CDR3 is 13 amino acids. The germline V gene encodes CDR1 SQVTM and CDR2 ANQGSEA. V was clipped by 3 bases and J by 3 bases, with 11 bases between them. CDR3 nucleotides: TGCAGCGTTGAGAGGGTAGATTACTATGGCTACACCTTC. Amino acids: CSVERVDYYGYTF.

This chain's CDR3 is CASSSPGVTYNEQFF. The CDR3 nucleotides are TGTGCCAGCAGCTCACCGGGGGTTACCTACAATGAGCAGTTCTTC. This chain uses TRBV7-2 with TRBJ2-1; TRBD2 might be the D (6 bases). The V end lost 4 bases, the J end lost 2 bases, and 12 bases lay between the germline ends. In germline, CDR1 is SGHTA, CDR2 FQGNSA. The CDR3 runs 15 residues.

The CDR3: CASSSPGTSGMVGELFF. The CDR3 DNA reads TGTGCCAGCAGTTCCCCCGGGACTAGCGGGATGGTGGGGGAGCTGTTTTTT. The chain joins TRBV11-2 to TRBJ2-2; TRBD2 matches 13 bases. The CDR3 is 17 amino acids. Looked up from germline, CDR1 is SGHAT and CDR2 is FQNNGV. The V and J ends lost 6 bases and 8 bases, in that order; junction bases with no gene match: 12.

The V gene is TRBV6-5, the J gene TRBJ1-6; 7 bases fit TRBD1. Germline loops: CDR1 MNHEY, CDR2 SVGAGI. The CDR3 loop spans 15 amino acids. The trim removed 2 bases at V and 8 bases at J, leaving 6 bases unmatched. Written as DNA, the CDR3 is TGTGCCAGCAGTTACCGGGGACAGCTCCATTCACCCCTCCACTTT. The encoded protein is CASSYRGQLHSPLHF.

This clone has only a few counts. CDR3 sequence: CASSYTGGAREKLFF. Here the CDR3 DNA reads TGTGCCAGCAGTTACACAGGGGGCGCAAGGGAAAAACTGTTTTTT. The rearrangement uses TRBV6-6 and TRBJ1-4; TRBD1 agrees at 9 bases. V lost 2 bases to trimming and J lost 8 bases; unmatched junction nucleotides: 6. The CDR3 spans 15 residues. Germline V gene sequence: CDR1 MNHNY, CDR2 SVGAGI (reference sequence).

This chain links TRBV5-1 with TRBJ1-6, with TRBD1 identical over 7 bases. V was pared by 4 bases and J by 6 bases, with 4 bases of the junction left unmatched. CDR1 is SGHRS, CDR2 YFSETQ, per germline. The CDR3 is 14 residues long. The CDR3 sequence: CASSRDSSNSPLHF. Here the CDR3 DNA reads TGCGCCAGCAGCCGGGACAGTTCTAATTCACCCCTCCACTTT.

The chain joins TRBV18 to TRBJ1-1, with D maybe TRBD1 (5 bases). Germline-derived CDR1 and CDR2 are KGHSH and LQKENI. This CDR3 is 14 amino acids long. V lost 5 bases to trimming and J lost 3 bases, with 13 bases between them. The CDR3 here is CASSDQGADTEAFF. In DNA, the CDR3 is TGTGCCAGCTCAGATCAAGGGGCCGACACTGAAGCTTTCTTT.